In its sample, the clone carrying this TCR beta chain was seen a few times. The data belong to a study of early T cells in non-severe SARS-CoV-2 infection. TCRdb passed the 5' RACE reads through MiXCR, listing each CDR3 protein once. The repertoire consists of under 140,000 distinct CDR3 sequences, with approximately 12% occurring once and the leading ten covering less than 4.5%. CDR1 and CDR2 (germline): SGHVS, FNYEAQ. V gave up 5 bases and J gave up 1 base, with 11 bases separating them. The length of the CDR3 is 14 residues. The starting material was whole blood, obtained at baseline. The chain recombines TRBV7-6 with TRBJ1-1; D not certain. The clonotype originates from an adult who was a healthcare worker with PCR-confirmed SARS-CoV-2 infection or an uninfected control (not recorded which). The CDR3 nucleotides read TGTGCCAGCAGCCATACTACGGGGAACACTGAAGCTTTCTTT. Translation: CASSHTTGNTEAFF. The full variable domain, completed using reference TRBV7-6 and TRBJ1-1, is GAGVSQSPRYKVTKRGQDVALRCDPISGHVSLYWYRQALGQGPEFLTYFNYEAQQDKSGLPNDRFSAERPEGSISTLTIQRTEQRDSAMYRCASSHTTGNTEAFFGQGTRLTVV.